This TCR beta chain was identified in a study of control samples from healthy donors and cancer patients. CDR1 MNHNY and CDR2 SVGAGI come from the germline V gene (reference sequence). This CDR3 comprises 15 residues. The V and J ends lost 2 bases and 3 bases respectively, with 11 bases between them. Sequenced by immunoSEQ multiplex PCR; TCRdb stores in-frame clones only, minus some. This repertoire shows some 95,000 clones, 79% found once; its top ten account for roughly 10%. Specimen: blood. This receptor was taken from a woman aged 25 to 39 in good health. V gene TRBV6-6 combines with J gene TRBJ1-3; tentatively, D is TRBD1 (6 bases). In DNA form, the CDR3 reads TGTGCCAGCAGTTACCCGACAGGAAATGGAAACACCATATATTTT. Its translation is CASSYPTGNGNTIYF.